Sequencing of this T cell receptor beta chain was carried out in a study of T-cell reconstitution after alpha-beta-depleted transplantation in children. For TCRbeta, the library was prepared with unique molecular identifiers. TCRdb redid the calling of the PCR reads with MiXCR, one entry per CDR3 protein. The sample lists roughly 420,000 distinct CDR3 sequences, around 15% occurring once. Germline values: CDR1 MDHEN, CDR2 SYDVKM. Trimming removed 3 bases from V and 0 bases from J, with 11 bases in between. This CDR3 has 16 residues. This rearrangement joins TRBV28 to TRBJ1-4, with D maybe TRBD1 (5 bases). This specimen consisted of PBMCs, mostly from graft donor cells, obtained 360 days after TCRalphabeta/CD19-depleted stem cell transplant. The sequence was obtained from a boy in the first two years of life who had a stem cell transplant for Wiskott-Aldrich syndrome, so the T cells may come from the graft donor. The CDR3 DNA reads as TGTGCCAGCAGTTTTTACGGGGCAGCAACTAATGAAAAACTGTTTTTT. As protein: CASSFYGAATNEKLFF.